This T cell receptor beta chain was captured in a study of blood T cell repertoires in COVID-19 (dated by TCRdb to about 2020). Notes on the research overall: The collaborator samples originated in the United States, Italy and Spain and spanned the acute and convalescent phases of COVID-19. Samples were obtained from the ongoing ImmuneRACE study (first 160 participants) and from over 1,000 subjects provided by 6 global collaborators. A freely available public database, intended as a resource for researchers studying the immune response to SARS-CoV-2, is where the repertoires were released. Where available, HLA class I and class II types were obtained from metadata supplied by the sample provider rather than from assay-based typing. The material from the prospective study consisted of cDNA or gDNA derived from T cells, B-cell-depleted T cells, or PBMCs. The dataset comprised deeply sampled blood TCRbeta repertoires from subjects exposed to, actively infected with, or recovered from COVID-19. Sample metadata almost always included a de-identified subject ID, COVID-19 status, age in years and sex. What the authors observed across the whole study: The quantity of clinical and demographic metadata differed by source and by participant and was supplied without curation.

About this clone itself: Its antigen is currently not known. No per-base quality is available; no much larger clone lies one base away.

V is trimmed back by 6 bases and J by 7 bases, and the junction contains 7 bases that no gene match accounts for. CDR3 length: 14 amino acids, cysteine to phenylalanine. The CDR3 DNA has 42 bases and is translated from base 1. CDR1 SNHLY and CDR2 FYNNEI are derived from the germline V gene. The collaborating institutions used their own protocols to collect whole blood in K2EDTA tubes. For TCRbeta analysis, collaborator samples were shipped as frozen whole blood, as isolated PBMCs, or as DNA extracted from either sample type. TCRbeta CDR3 regions were amplified from genomic DNA by means of the immunoSEQ Assay, a bias-controlled multiplex PCR. The published analysis was carried out like this. The number of nucleated cells in each sample was estimated from the amplification of reference gene primers within the assay. Sequence reads were collapsed and filtered to measure the absolute abundance of every unique TCRbeta CDR3 rearrangement. For each sample, productive Simpson clonality was calculated by taking the square root of Simpson's diversity index across productive rearrangements. TCRdb re-hosts the immuneACCESS table, in-frame sequences only. Its copies lack some clones; in the studies checked, an unresolved V gene accounts for under half of them, and the cause for the rest is not known. D and trimming were read from the DNA, whereas the V and J calls and clone size are those reported in that table. Counted in this sample were about 130,000 clones; about four fifths of them appeared once. The leading ten clones occupy roughly 12% of the sample.

The chain employs TRBV2 and TRBJ2-5, with TRBD2 matching 11 junction bases. The sample consisted of peripheral blood. The sequence came from a human donor in a cohort sampled during active COVID-19. The nucleotide sequence is given as TGTGCCAGCAGGAGCCGGACTAGCGGGTCGACCCAGTACTTC. Its translation is CASRSRTSGSTQYF.